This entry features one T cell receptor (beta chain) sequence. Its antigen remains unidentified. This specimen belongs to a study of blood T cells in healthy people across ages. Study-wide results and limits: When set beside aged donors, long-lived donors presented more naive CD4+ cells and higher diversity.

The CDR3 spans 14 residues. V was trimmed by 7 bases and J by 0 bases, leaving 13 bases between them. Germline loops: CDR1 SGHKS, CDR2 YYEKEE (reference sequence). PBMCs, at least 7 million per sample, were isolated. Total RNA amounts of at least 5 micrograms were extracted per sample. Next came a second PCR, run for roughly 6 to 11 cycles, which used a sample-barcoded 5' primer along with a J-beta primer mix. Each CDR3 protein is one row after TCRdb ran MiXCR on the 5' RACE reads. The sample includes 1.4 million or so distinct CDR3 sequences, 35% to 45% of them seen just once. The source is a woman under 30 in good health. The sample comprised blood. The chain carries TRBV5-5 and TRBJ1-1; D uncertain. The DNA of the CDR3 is TGTGCCAGCTCTACGGGATTTCTGAACACTGAAGCTTTCTTT. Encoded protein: CASSTGFLNTEAFF.